The clone carrying this T cell receptor (beta chain) was observed many times. As yet, its antigen is unknown. The data stem from a study of T cells after yellow fever vaccination. The study's findings and limits: Post-booster reappearance was seen for most primary-vaccination clones (around 96% CD4, roughly 91% CD8). Though it reached lower strength, the secondary response hit its peak faster, day 5 versus 15. Clonotypes appearing in both CD4 and CD8 compartments existed, and their share was small.

The CDR3 has 16 residues. Germline V gives CDR1 SGHRS, CDR2 YFSETQ. Trimming pared 2 bases from V and 1 base from J, leaving 14 bases between. MiXCR, applied by TCRdb to the 5' RACE reads, yields one record per CDR3 protein. The data contain under 300,000 distinct CDR3 sequences, about 7.1% of them seen just once; the ten biggest clones take up approximately 0.85%. The sequencing here drew on CD4+ T cells sorted from PBMCs, taken 15 days after the yellow fever booster vaccination. This receptor was identified in a man younger than 40 who received the YFV17D yellow fever vaccine. The rearrangement uses TRBV5-1 and TRBJ2-3; no firm D call. As DNA, the CDR3 is TGCGCCAGCAGCTTCCTTCCAACGGGCGGCACAGATACGCAGTATTTT. It yields the protein CASSFLPTGGTDTQYF.